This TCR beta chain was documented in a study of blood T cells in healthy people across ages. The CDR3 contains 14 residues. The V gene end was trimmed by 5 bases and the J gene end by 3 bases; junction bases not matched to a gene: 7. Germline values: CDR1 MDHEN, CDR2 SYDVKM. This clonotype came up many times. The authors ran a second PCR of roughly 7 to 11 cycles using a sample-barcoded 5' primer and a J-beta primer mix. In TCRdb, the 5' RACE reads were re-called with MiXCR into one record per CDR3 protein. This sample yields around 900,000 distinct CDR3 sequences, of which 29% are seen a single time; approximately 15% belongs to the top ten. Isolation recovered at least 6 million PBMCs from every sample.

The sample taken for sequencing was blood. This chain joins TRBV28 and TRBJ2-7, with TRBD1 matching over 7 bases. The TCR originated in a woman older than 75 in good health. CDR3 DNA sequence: TGTGCCAGCAGTCCTATCCAGGGGGTCTACGAGCAGTACTTC. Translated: CASSPIQGVYEQYF.